These 24 T cell receptor beta chains originate from one sample sequenced in a study of cytomegalovirus exposure and HLA in healthy donors. The study ran its PCR with 60 Vbeta and 13 Jbeta primers. This table comes from immunoSEQ multiplex PCR, and its TCRdb copy is limited to in-frame clones, with some not included. The data show about 61,000 clones, 80% to 90% seen once. Sequenced material: PBMCs. The receptors derive from a man aged 25 to 40 in good health and CMV-seropositive.

This chain connects TRBV28 to TRBJ1-3, with D perhaps matching TRBD1 (5 bases). Trimming shortened V by 6 bases and J by 3 bases, and 12 bases separated the two germline ends. The germline V gene has CDR1 MDHEN and CDR2 SYDVKM. The CDR3 spans 14 residues. This chain's CDR3 is CASRGGTDGNTIYF. The DNA of the CDR3 is TGTGCCAGCAGGGGGGGGACGGATGGAAACACCATATATTTT.

The chain couples TRBV14 to TRBJ2-1, with TRBD2 as a possible D gene (6 bases). V gave up 4 bases and J gave up 0 bases, with 10 bases separating them. This CDR3 contains 15 residues. Germline loops: CDR1 SGHDN, CDR2 FVKESK. CDR3 sequence (DNA): TGTGCCAGCAGCCGGGGCGGGACCTCCTACAATGAGCAGTTCTTC. Translating gives CASSRGGTSYNEQFF.

The rearrangement joins TRBV5-5 to TRBJ2-7; TRBD2 might be the D (5 bases). CDR1 and CDR2 from the germline V gene are SGHKS and YYEKEE (reference sequence). The CDR3 spans 13 residues. V shed 4 bases and J shed 0 bases, with 8 bases lying between them. CDR3 in amino acids: CASSVGSSYEQYF. CDR3 in DNA: TGTGCCAGCAGCGTGGGGAGCTCCTACGAGCAGTACTTC.

The V and J genes are TRBV30 and TRBJ1-6; D remains ambiguous. Germline CDR1 is GTSNPN and CDR2 is SVGIG (reference sequence). There are 14 residues in the CDR3. V shed 0 bases and J shed 5 bases, with 8 bases lying between them. CDR3 nucleotides: TGTGCCTGGAGTGTAGGACTGGATAATTCACCCCTCCACTTT. Translating gives CAWSVGLDNSPLHF.

The genes are TRBV7-8 and TRBJ2-5, with D maybe TRBD1 (5 bases). The ends were cut back, 1 base at V and 4 bases at J, with 7 bases in the middle. The germline CDR1 and CDR2 sequences are SGHVS and FQNEAQ. The CDR3 loop spans 13 amino acids. CDR3 residues: CASSLERGETQYF. In DNA form, the CDR3 reads TGTGCCAGCAGCTTAGAAAGGGGAGAGACCCAGTACTTC.

This clone was picked up one time. This chain uses TRBV11-3 with TRBJ2-1, with TRBD2 matching over 10 bases. The CDR3 consists of 15 residues. V dropped 2 bases and J dropped 7; count of bases not matched to a gene: 5. Per germline, CDR1 SGHNT and CDR2 YENEEA. The CDR3 spells CASSLRLAGDNEQFF. The CDR3 DNA reads as TGTGCCAGCAGCTTAAGGCTAGCGGGGGATAATGAGCAGTTCTTC.

This chain uses TRBV11-2 with TRBJ2-7, with 15 bases aligning to TRBD2. The CDR3 covers 16 residues. CDR1 and CDR2 from the germline V gene are SGHAT and FQNNGV. J lost 5 bases, V lost 5 bases, and 7 bases had no gene match. The CDR3 DNA reads TGTGCCAGCAGCCGTCGGACTAGCGGGAGGGGCGACGAGCAGTACTTC. Protein product: CASSRRTSGRGDEQYF.

V is TRBV4-2 and J is TRBJ2-1; D is unresolved. Between the trimmed V and J ends, which lost 2 bases and 6 bases, there was a span of 5 bases. In germline, CDR1 is LGHNA, CDR2 YNFKEQ. This CDR3 has 12 residues. This chain's CDR3 is CASSQFGNEQFF. As DNA, the CDR3 is TGTGCCAGCAGCCAATTCGGCAATGAGCAGTTCTTC.

The gene calls are TRBV5-1 and TRBJ2-3; TRBD1 aligns across 7 bases. Germline assignment: CDR1 SGHRS and CDR2 YFSETQ. V gave up 3 bases and J gave up 4 bases; unmatched junction bases: 8. This CDR3 has 15 amino acids. CDR3 protein: CASSSLQGLADTQYF. In DNA form, the CDR3 reads TGCGCCAGCAGCTCCTTACAGGGGTTAGCAGATACGCAGTATTTT.

The chain employs TRBV19 and TRBJ1-1, with D uncertain. Between the trimmed V and J ends, which lost 11 bases and 1 base, there was a span of 14 bases. The germline V gene has CDR1 LNHDA and CDR2 SQIVND (reference sequence). The CDR3 contains 13 residues. The CDR3 DNA sequence: TGTGCCGCGGCTGCGTCCTCGAACACTGAAGCTTTCTTT. Translated, it gives CAAAASSNTEAFF. Based on the CDR3 plus reference TRBV19 and TRBJ1-1, the full variable domain is DGGITQSPKYLFRKEGQNVTLSCEQNLNHDAMYWYRQDPGQGLRLIYYSQIVNDFQKGDIAEGYSVSREKKESFPLTVTSAQKNPTAFYLCAAAASSNTEAFFGQGTRLTVV.

The V call is TRBV12-5, the J call TRBJ2-1; the match to TRBD2 covers 11 bases. The CDR3 spans 16 residues. CDR1 is LGHNT and CDR2 is FRNRAP in the germline V gene. V dropped 0 bases and J dropped 2; count of bases not matched to a gene: 0. The CDR3 DNA reads TGTGCTAGTGGTTTGGTACTAGCGGGAGCCTACAATGAGCAGTTCTTC. It encodes CASGLVLAGAYNEQFF.

This clone was recorded once. The chain uses TRBV6-5 and TRBJ2-2, with 7 bases identical to TRBD1. J gave up 1 base and V 0 bases, and 2 bases lay outside the gene matches. This CDR3 spans 16 amino acids. The germline gives CDR1 MNHEY, CDR2 SVGAGI. CDR3 nucleotides: TGTGCCAGCAGTTACTCCCGGGACAGGAACACCGGGGAGCTGTTTTTT. This translates into CASSYSRDRNTGELFF.

J is TRBJ2-7 and V is TRBV19; D perhaps matches TRBD1 (6 bases). V was shortened by 2 bases and J by 2 bases, with 13 bases between the two germline ends. CDR1 and CDR2 (germline): LNHDA, SQIVND (reference sequence). The CDR3 has 15 amino acids. CDR3 DNA: TGTGCCAGTAGTATAAAAGGGGGTGAAGCCTACGAGCAGTACTTC. Translating it yields CASSIKGGEAYEQYF.

This chain connects TRBV7-2 to TRBJ2-3; D not certain. Germline V gives CDR1 SGHTA, CDR2 FQGNSA. The V end lost 7 bases, the J end lost 6 bases, and 8 bases lay between the germline ends. The CDR3 length is 11 residues. The CDR3 spells CASTAGDTQYF. CDR3 DNA: TGTGCCAGCACCGCCGGGGATACGCAGTATTTT.

V is TRBV5-4 and J is TRBJ2-1; 13 bases map to TRBD2. J gave up 10 bases and V 4 bases, and 11 bases lay outside the gene matches. Germline V lookup: CDR1 SGHNT, CDR2 YYREEE (reference sequence). The CDR3 sequence is 16 residues long. CDR3 region: CASSPQLAGGRREQFF. CDR3 DNA sequence: TGTGCCAGCAGCCCTCAACTAGCGGGAGGGCGGAGGGAGCAGTTCTTC. Full variable domain (missing parts from reference TRBV5-4 and TRBJ2-1): ETGVTQSPTHLIKTRGQQVTLRCSSQSGHNTVSWYQQALGQGPQFIFQYYREEENGRGNFPPRFSGLQFPNYSSELNVNALELDDSALYLCASSPQLAGGRREQFFGPGTRLTVL.

The J gene is TRBJ2-4, the V gene TRBV15; TRBD2 is a possible D gene (6 bases). V was cut by 0 bases and J by 3 bases, with 30 bases left in between. Germline V gives CDR1 LNHNV, CDR2 YYDKDF (reference sequence). The CDR3 is 22 amino acids. The CDR3 here is CATSRDGGSGGLSQANKNIQYF. The CDR3 DNA is TGTGCCACCAGCAGAGATGGGGGGAGCGGCGGACTTAGTCAGGCGAACAAAAACATTCAGTACTTC.

The V and J genes are TRBV27 and TRBJ2-7; a weak D match, TRBD1 (5 bases). Germline V lookup: CDR1 MNHEY, CDR2 SMNVEV (reference sequence). CDR3 size: 17 residues. Trimming cost V 4 bases and J 3 bases, with 22 bases left between them. CDR3 DNA: TGTGCCAGCAGTTCCTGGACACGATTGTTTATTAGCTACGAGCAGTACTTC. This gives the protein CASSSWTRLFISYEQYF.

The chain couples TRBV19 to TRBJ1-2; possibly TRBD1 for D (5 bases). The V gene lost 5 bases and the J gene lost 5 bases, with 18 bases spanning the gap. Germline CDR1 is LNHDA and CDR2 is SQIVND (reference sequence). The CDR3 extends over 15 amino acids. The CDR3 sequence is CASSSREGRAYGYTF. DNA for the CDR3: TGTGCCAGTAGTTCCCGGGAGGGGCGAGCGTATGGCTACACCTTC.

J is TRBJ2-5 and V is TRBV7-9, with TRBD2 identical over 7 bases. Near its end, the DNA agrees better with TRBJ2-7, so the J call may be wrong. CDR3 size: 16 residues. Germline values: CDR1 SEHNR, CDR2 FQNEAQ (reference sequence). In nucleotides, the CDR3 is TGTGCCAGCAGCTATGGGGCCGCGGGAGAAGGCTACGAGCAGTACTTC. It is translated as CASSYGAAGEGYEQYF.

The chain combines TRBV7-2 with TRBJ2-5, with a tentative D call TRBD2 (5 bases). CDR1 and CDR2 from the germline V gene are SGHTA and FQGNSA. V was trimmed by 5 bases and J by 3 bases, leaving 10 bases between them. The CDR3 spans 13 residues. CDR3 amino acids: CASSTQAEETQYF. The CDR3 region has the DNA TGTGCCAGCAGCACCCAAGCGGAAGAGACCCAGTACTTC.

This chain links TRBV18 with TRBJ2-1; 10 bases are shared with TRBD2. The V gene end was trimmed by 3 bases and the J gene end by 0 bases; junction bases not matched to a gene: 8. Germline values: CDR1 KGHSH, CDR2 LQKENI. The length of the CDR3 is 18 residues. CDR3 region: CASSPSRLAGSSYNEQFF. The CDR3 bases are TGTGCCAGCTCACCTTCAAGACTAGCGGGCAGCTCCTACAATGAGCAGTTCTTC.

This chain links TRBV18 with TRBJ2-7; D possibly corresponds to TRBD2 (5 bases). Per the germline V gene, CDR1 is KGHSH and CDR2 is LQKENI. CDR3 length equals 12 residues. Deletions cut 3 bases from V and 6 bases from J, with 9 bases between. This chain's CDR3 is CASSPSSGEQYF. CDR3 bases: TGTGCCAGCTCACCTAGCAGCGGCGAGCAGTACTTC.

About this clone: At one end, the junction sequence differs from germline, possibly due to a read error. The chain uses TRBV4-1 and TRBJ2-2, with TRBD2 matching over 7 bases. The CDR3 sequence is 17 residues long. Germline V gene data show CDR1 as MGHRA and CDR2 as YSYEKL. Here the CDR3 DNA reads TGCGCCAGCAGCCACCTTCGCGGGAGCCTGAACACCGGGGGGCTGTTTTTT. It translates to CASSHLRGSLNTGGLFF.

Worth noting for this clone: The identical CDR3 is also encoded by other nucleotide sequences in the sample. The J gene is TRBJ2-1, the V gene TRBV4-2; maybe TRBD2 (5 bases). CDR1 and CDR2 from the germline V gene are LGHNA and YNFKEQ. The CDR3 length is 16 residues. Between the trimmed V and J ends, which lost 2 bases and 4 bases, there was a span of 15 bases. The CDR3 here is CASSQSVASSYNEQFF. The DNA of the CDR3 is TGTGCCAGCAGCCAATCGGTGGCTAGCTCTTACAATGAGCAGTTCTTC.